This T cell receptor (beta chain) was identified in a study of response to subunit inactivated influenza vaccine. Points from the study as a whole: The study's authors posited that every seasonal influenza vaccination enlists few new T cells.

The V end was cut by 5 bases, the J end by 2 bases, with 14 bases between. Germline CDR1 reads SEHNR; CDR2 reads FQNEAQ (reference sequence). This CDR3 has 15 residues. One entry per CDR3 protein results from TCRdb running MiXCR on the RT-PCR reads. The sample lists about 540,000 distinct CDR3 sequences; under 25% were seen once. In the case of this clonotype: Its target is not known.

The sample was also linked to a second study, of T cells expressing NK-cell markers. As that report states: Synthesis of TCR beta cDNA relied on 5'RACE template switching carrying UMIs. Sequenced donors, eight in total, included seven who were HCMV-seropositive and one who was seronegative. The leading position in the CD3+CD56-NKG2C+ fraction of four donors also went to these clonotypes. There remained a lack of clarity about HCMV specificity of expanded NKG2C+ T cell clones.

Material: CD4+ T cells sorted from PBMCs, obtained roughly 13 days after vaccination. This clonotype originated in a man aged 50 or older who received an inactivated influenza vaccine. This sequence joins TRBV7-9 and TRBJ2-3; possibly TRBD1 or TRBD2 for D (6 bases each). CDR3 sequence (DNA): TGTGCCAGCAGCCCCCAATGGGGGGCCACAGATACGCAGTATTTT. It translates to CASSPQWGATDTQYF.